Listed below are T cell receptor beta chains from one sample, sequenced in a study of molecular identifiers for immune sequencing clone quantification. TCRdb reanalysed the PCR reads using MiXCR and keeps one entry per CDR3 protein. The repertoire holds about 640,000 distinct CDR3 sequences, with just under 20% as singletons. Sequenced sample: naive CD8+ T cells from blood, with Jurkat cell RNA spiked in. These receptors all come from a human donor in good health. Some libraries in this study had Jurkat cell RNA spiked in. Both conserved end residues are part of each CDR3. A D gene is named only where the DNA matches it firmly. Size is omitted from some rows. Given values are once, few, many or a class for expanded clones.

J,D,V,size,CDR3,DNA
TRBJ2-7,TRBD2,TRBV7-9,many,CATNGRELDEQYF,TGTGCCACGAATGGGCGGGAGTTAGACGAGCAGTACTTC
TRBJ2-7,TRBD1,TRBV7-2,many,CASSPNRDRGPYEQYF,TGTGCCAGCAGCCCGAACCGGGACAGGGGCCCCTACGAGCAGTACTTC
TRBJ2-3,.,TRBV4-3,many,CASSQDRITGPNTDTQYF,TGCGCCAGCAGCCAAGATAGGATCACCGGACCCAACACAGATACGCAGTATTTT
TRBJ2-2,.,TRBV20-1,.,CSALDSSTGELFF,TGCAGTGCCCTGGACAGTTCCACCGGGGAGCTGTTTTTT
TRBJ2-7,TRBD1,TRBV24-1,many,CAIGTGVEQYF,TGTGCCATCGGGACAGGGGTCGAGCAGTACTTC
TRBJ2-7,.,TRBV7-2,many,CASSFGRHYEQYF,TGTGCCAGCAGCTTCGGAAGACACTACGAGCAGTACTTC
TRBJ1-2,.,TRBV30,.,CAWSVPGINAYFGYTF,TGTGCCTGGAGTGTACCCGGGATTAATGCCTACTTTGGCTACACCTTC
TRBJ2-7,TRBD1,TRBV27,many,CASSFTGASYEQYF,TGTGCCAGCAGTTTTACAGGGGCCTCCTACGAGCAGTACTTC
TRBJ2-1,TRBD2,TRBV20-1,.,CSARDWTSGLNEQFF,TGCAGTGCTAGAGATTGGACTAGCGGGTTGAATGAGCAGTTCTTC
TRBJ1-1,.,TRBV6-5,many,CASSVDTEAFF,TGTGCCAGCAGCGTTGACACTGAAGCTTTCTTT
TRBJ2-7,TRBD2,TRBV19,many,CASSIGPGGYEQYF,TGTGCCAGTAGTATAGGCCCGGGGGGTTACGAGCAGTACTTC
TRBJ2-7,TRBD2,TRBV24-1,.,CATSDPAVASGSHPYEQYF,TGTGCCACCAGTGATCCCGCGGTGGCTAGCGGGAGCCACCCCTACGAGCAGTACTTC
TRBJ2-7,TRBD1,TRBV6-5,once,CASSYSVGQDSYEQYF,TGTGCCAGCAGTTACTCGGTGGGACAGGATTCCTACGAGCAGTACTTC
TRBJ2-7,TRBD1,TRBV20-1,few,CSAVGTESYEQYF,TGCAGTGCTGTCGGGACAGAGAGCTACGAGCAGTACTTC
TRBJ1-6,.,TRBV2,few,CAIRWQDVSPLHF,TGTGCCATCAGGTGGCAGGATGTTTCACCCCTCCACTTT
TRBJ2-1,.,TRBV15,many,CATSRDLGHNNEQFF,TGTGCCACCAGCAGAGATTTGGGACACAACAATGAGCAGTTCTTC
TRBJ1-4,TRBD1,TRBV6-5,many,CASSQTTGVREKLFF,TGTGCCAGCAGCCAGACTACAGGGGTTCGGGAAAAACTGTTTTTT
TRBJ2-7,TRBD2,TRBV20-1,few,CSARDLKGLVSYEQYF,TGCAGTGCTAGAGATCTCAAGGGACTAGTCTCCTACGAGCAGTACTTC
TRBJ1-1,.,TRBV24-1,.,CATSDSKREAFF,TGTGCCACCAGTGATTCAAAACGTGAAGCTTTCTTT